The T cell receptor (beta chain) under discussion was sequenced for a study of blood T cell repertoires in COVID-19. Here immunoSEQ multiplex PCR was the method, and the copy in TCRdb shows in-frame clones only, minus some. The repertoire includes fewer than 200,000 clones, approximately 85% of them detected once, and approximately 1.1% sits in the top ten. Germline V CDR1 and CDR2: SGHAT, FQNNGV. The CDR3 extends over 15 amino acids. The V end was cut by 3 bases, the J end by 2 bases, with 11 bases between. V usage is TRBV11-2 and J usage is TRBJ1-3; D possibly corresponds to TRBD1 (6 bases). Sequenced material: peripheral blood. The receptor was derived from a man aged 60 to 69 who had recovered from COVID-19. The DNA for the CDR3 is TGTGCCAGCAGCTTCGACGGGGGGCCTGGAAACACCATATATTTT. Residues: CASSFDGGPGNTIYF.